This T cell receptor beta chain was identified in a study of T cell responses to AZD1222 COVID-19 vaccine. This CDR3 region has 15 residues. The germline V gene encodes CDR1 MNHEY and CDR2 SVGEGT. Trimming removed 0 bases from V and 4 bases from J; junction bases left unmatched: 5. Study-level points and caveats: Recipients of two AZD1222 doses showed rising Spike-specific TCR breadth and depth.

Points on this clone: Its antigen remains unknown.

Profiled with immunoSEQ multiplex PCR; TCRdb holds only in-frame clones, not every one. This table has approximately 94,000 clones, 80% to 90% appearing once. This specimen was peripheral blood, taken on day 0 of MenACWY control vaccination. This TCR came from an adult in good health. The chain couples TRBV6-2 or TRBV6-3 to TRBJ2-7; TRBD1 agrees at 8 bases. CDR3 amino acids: CASSYSRTGRYEQYF. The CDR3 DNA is TGTGCCAGCAGTTACTCGCGGACAGGGAGGTACGAGCAGTACTTC.